This TCR beta chain appears in the sequencing data of a study of T-cell reconstitution after alpha-beta-depleted transplantation in children. TCRbeta library construction was performed incorporating unique molecular identifiers. From the PCR reads, TCRdb called clonotypes with MiXCR, one entry per CDR3 protein. The sample lists 360,000 or so distinct CDR3 sequences, roughly 22% occurring once. J gave up 8 bases and V 7 bases, and 13 bases lay outside the gene matches. CDR1 is SNHLY and CDR2 is FYNNEI in the germline V gene. The CDR3 extends over 15 amino acids. The origin of this receptor is a human donor who donated a stem cell graft to a child with acute myeloid leukemia. This chain uses TRBV2 with TRBJ2-1; 8 bases map to TRBD2. This specimen was PBMCs from the stem cell graft donor, taken from the stem cell graft. In DNA, the CDR3 is TGTGCCAGCACAAAGACAAGCGGGAGTTTCGATGAGCAGTTCTTC. It specifies CASTKTSGSFDEQFF.